Below are 9 T cell receptor beta chains sequenced from a single sample in a study of control samples from healthy donors and cancer patients (TCRdb year 2020). The library was made by the immunoSEQ multiplex PCR assay. Not all clones reach the TCRdb copy of this immuneACCESS table, which keeps in-frame sequences only. Checked studies attribute under half of the gap to unresolved V genes and leave the rest unexplained. Across this sample there are fewer than 15,000 clones, with roughly 95% seen only once. 25% to 30% of the sample goes to the ten largest clones. Sequenced input: PBMCs. Source of these receptors: a man in his 70s with head and neck cancer.

The chain has TRBV5-1 and TRBJ1-5, with a possible D match to TRBD1 (5 bases). This CDR3 contains 14 residues. Germline CDR1 and CDR2: SGHRS and YFSETQ. Trimming cost V 1 base and J 4 bases, with 9 bases left between them. The CDR3 sequence: CASSLLSGNQPQHF. The CDR3 DNA reads as TGCGCCAGCAGCTTGCTGTCAGGGAATCAGCCCCAGCATTTT.

The V gene is TRBV3-1 (or the pseudogene TRBV3-2), the J gene TRBJ1-5, with D possibly matching TRBD1 (6 bases). CDR1 is LGHDT and CDR2 is YNNKEL in the germline V gene (reference sequence). This CDR3 has 14 amino acids. V was trimmed by 0 bases and J by 7 bases, leaving 10 bases between them. In DNA, the CDR3 is TGTGCCAGCAGCCAAGATCAGGGGCACCAGCCCCAGCATTTT. It yields the protein CASSQDQGHQPQHF.

V gene TRBV6-5 combines with J gene TRBJ1-2; possible D gene TRBD1, 6 bases. CDR1 and CDR2 (germline): MNHEY, SVGAGI. This CDR3 is built from 15 residues. V lost 7 bases and J 7 bases, leaving 22 bases between the germline ends. This CDR3 reads CASKLQGSKAGGYTF. The CDR3 coding sequence is TGTGCCAGCAAATTACAGGGAAGTAAGGCGGGTGGCTACACCTTC.

The chain uses TRBV3-1 (or the pseudogene TRBV3-2) and TRBJ1-1; possible D gene TRBD1, 5 bases. The V end was cut by 2 bases, the J end by 3 bases, with 10 bases between. The CDR3 totals 14 residues. Germline loops: CDR1 LGHDT, CDR2 YNNKEL (reference sequence). CDR3 nucleotides: TGTGCCAGCAGCCAACAGGGAGGGGACACTGAAGCTTTCTTT. It yields the protein CASSQQGGDTEAFF.

There are a few counts of this clone. The chain uses TRBV19 and TRBJ1-5, with 7 bases matching TRBD1. The junction had 6 bases not matched to a gene; V was cut back by 3 bases and J by 7 bases. The CDR3 is 14 residues long. The germline gives CDR1 LNHDA, CDR2 SQIVND (reference sequence). DNA for the CDR3: TGTGCCAGTAGTATCAGAACAGGGGCGCAGCCCCAGCATTTT. Its protein product is CASSIRTGAQPQHF. The entire variable domain, with the rest obtained from reference TRBV19 and TRBJ1-5, is as follows: DGGITQSPKYLFRKEGQNVTLSCEQNLNHDAMYWYRQDPGQGLRLIYYSQIVNDFQKGDIAEGYSVSREKKESFPLTVTSAQKNPTAFYLCASSIRTGAQPQHFGDGTRLSIL.

The chain employs TRBV12-5 and TRBJ2-3; the D is unclear. Germline CDR1 reads LGHNT; CDR2 reads FRNRAP. The CDR3 spans 11 residues. V dropped 1 base and J dropped 4 bases, with 0 bases sitting between them. The CDR3 is CASGLADTQYF. CDR3 coding DNA: TGTGCTAGTGGTTTGGCAGATACGCAGTATTTT.

The chain has TRBV28 and TRBJ2-2; perhaps TRBD1 as D (6 bases). The ends were cut back, 10 bases at V and 4 bases at J, with 16 bases in the middle. Per the germline V gene, CDR1 is MDHEN and CDR2 is SYDVKM. The CDR3 runs 14 residues. CDR3 nucleotides: TGTGCCACCCGACCCGGACAGTCCACCGGGGAGCTGTTTTTT. It encodes CATRPGQSTGELFF.

The chain links TRBV7-8 to TRBJ2-1; D is undetermined. This CDR3 contains 16 residues. Germline lookup yields CDR1 SGHVS and CDR2 FQNEAQ. V was trimmed by 1 base and J by 6 bases, leaving 16 bases between them. CDR3 sequence: CASSLGRAGIRNEQFF. The CDR3, as DNA: TGTGCCAGCAGCTTAGGAAGGGCTGGGATCCGCAATGAGCAGTTCTTC.

This chain links TRBV9 with TRBJ2-7; 8 nucleotides align to TRBD2. V gave up 0 bases and J gave up 3 bases; unmatched junction bases: 5. Germline CDR1 and CDR2: SGDLS and YYNGEE. This CDR3 spans 15 amino acids. CDR3 in amino acids: CASSVAGSGDYEQYF. In nucleotides, the CDR3 is TGTGCCAGCAGCGTAGCCGGTAGCGGGGACTACGAGCAGTACTTC.